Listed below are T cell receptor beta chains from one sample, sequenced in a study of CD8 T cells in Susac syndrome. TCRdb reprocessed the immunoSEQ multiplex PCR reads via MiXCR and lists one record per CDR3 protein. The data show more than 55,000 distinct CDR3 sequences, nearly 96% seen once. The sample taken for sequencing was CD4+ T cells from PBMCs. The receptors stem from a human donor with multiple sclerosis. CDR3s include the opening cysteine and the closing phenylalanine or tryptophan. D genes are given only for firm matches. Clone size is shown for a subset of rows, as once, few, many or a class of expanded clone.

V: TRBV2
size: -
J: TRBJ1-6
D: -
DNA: TGTGCCAGCAGTGAAGCATGGAGAGGTTTGACACCCCTCCACTTT
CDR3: CASSEAWRGLTPLHF

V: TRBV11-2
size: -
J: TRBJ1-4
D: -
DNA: TGTGCCAGCAGCTTAGGCTATTGGGCCCCAGGGGAAAAACTGTTTTTT
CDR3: CASSLGYWAPGEKLFF

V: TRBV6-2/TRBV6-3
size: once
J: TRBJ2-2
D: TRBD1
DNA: TGTGCCAGCACCTTACCGGGACAGAACTCGAACACCGGGGAGCTGTTTTTT
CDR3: CASTLPGQNSNTGELFF

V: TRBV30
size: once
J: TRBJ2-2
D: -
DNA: TGTGCCTGGAGTCGAGGACGGACGAACACCGGGGAGCTGTTTTTT
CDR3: CAWSRGRTNTGELFF

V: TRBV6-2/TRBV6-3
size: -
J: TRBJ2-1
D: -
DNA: TGTGCCTCCACGCCGGGTCTCGTTGAGAGGGAGCAGTTCTTC
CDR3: CASTPGLVEREQFF

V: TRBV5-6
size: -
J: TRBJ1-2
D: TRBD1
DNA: TGTGCCAGCACCCTGGACAGGGGTGGCTATGGCTACACCTTC
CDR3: CASTLDRGGYGYTF

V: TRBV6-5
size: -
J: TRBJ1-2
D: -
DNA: TGTGCCAGCAGCACTCCAGTGGGACTAGGGTATGGCTACACCTTC
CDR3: CASSTPVGLGYGYTF

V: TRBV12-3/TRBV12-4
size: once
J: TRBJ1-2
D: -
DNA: TGTGCCAGCAGTTCCCCCTTGGGGGAATCTTATGGCTACACCTTC
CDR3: CASSSPLGESYGYTF

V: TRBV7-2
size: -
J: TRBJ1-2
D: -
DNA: TGTGCCAGCAGCCTCCTTCTGGAAGGGGCTAACTATGGCTACACCTTC
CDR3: CASSLLLEGANYGYTF

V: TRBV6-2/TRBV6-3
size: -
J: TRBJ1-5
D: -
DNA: TGTGCCAGCAGTTCCATGAATCAGCCCCAGCATTTT
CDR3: CASSSMNQPQHF

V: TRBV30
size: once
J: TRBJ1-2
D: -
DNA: TGTGCCTGGACTGGGGGCTTATATGGCTACACCTTC
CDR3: CAWTGGLYGYTF

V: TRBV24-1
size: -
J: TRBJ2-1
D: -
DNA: TGTGCCACCAGTGATTTACTCTACCCTGAGCAGTTCTTC
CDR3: CATSDLLYPEQFF

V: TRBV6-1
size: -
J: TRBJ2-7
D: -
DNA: TGTGCCAGCAGTCCCGGGGCGCGGACCTACGAGCAGTACTTC
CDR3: CASSPGARTYEQYF

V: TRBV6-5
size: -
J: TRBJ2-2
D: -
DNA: TGTGCCAGCAGTTACGCCCCCCCTGGACGCGACACCGGGGAGCTGTTTTTT
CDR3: CASSYAPPGRDTGELFF

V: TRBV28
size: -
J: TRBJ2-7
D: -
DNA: TGTGCCAGCACCTCGCGGTACGAGCAGTACTTC
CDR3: CASTSRYEQYF

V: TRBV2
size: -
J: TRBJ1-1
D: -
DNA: TGTGCCAGCAGTATCCTCGGGGGGACTGAAGCTTTCTTT
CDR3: CASSILGGTEAFF

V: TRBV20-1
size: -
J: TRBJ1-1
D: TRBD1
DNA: TGCAGTGCCGGACAGGGGGCGGGCACTGAAGCTTTCTTT
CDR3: CSAGQGAGTEAFF

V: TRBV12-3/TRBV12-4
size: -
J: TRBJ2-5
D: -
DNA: TGTGCCAGCAGTTTAGCTAACAGCCAAGAGACCCAGTACTTC
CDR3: CASSLANSQETQYF

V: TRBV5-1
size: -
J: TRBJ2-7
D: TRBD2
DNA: TGCGCCAGCAGCTTGATTAGCGGGGAGGGATACGAGCAGTACTTC
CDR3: CASSLISGEGYEQYF

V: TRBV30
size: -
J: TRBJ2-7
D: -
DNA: TGTGCCTGGAGTGGACAAATATCCTCCTACGAGCAGTACTTC
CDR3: CAWSGQISSYEQYF

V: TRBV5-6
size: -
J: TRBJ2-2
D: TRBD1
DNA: TGTGCCAGCAGCTCGCCCGACAGGGGGGGCACCGGGGAGCTGTTTTTT
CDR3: CASSSPDRGGTGELFF

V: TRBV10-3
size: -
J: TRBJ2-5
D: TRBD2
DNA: TGTGCCATCAGTAGCGGGGAGGAAGAGACCCAGTACTTC
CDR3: CAISSGEEETQYF

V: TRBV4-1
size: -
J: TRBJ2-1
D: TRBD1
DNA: TGCGCCAGCAGCCACTTGGGCCGGGACAGGGCTGGGAATGAGCAGTTCTTC
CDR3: CASSHLGRDRAGNEQFF

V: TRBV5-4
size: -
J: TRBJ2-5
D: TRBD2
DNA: TGTGCCAGCAGCTTGGACCCAGCGGGGGCAAAGACCCAGTACTTC
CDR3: CASSLDPAGAKTQYF

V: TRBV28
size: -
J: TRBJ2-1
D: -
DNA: TGTGCCAGCAGTTTCGGCTACAATGAGCAGTTCTTC
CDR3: CASSFGYNEQFF

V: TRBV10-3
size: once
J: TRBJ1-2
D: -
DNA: TGTGCCATCGGCTTGACGACAGCTAACTATGGCTACACCTTC
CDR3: CAIGLTTANYGYTF

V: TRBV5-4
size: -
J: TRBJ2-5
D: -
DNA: TGTGCCAGCAGCTCCCAGGGGACCCAGTACTTC
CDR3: CASSSQGTQYF

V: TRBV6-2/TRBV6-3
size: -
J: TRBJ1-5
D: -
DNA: TGTGCCAGCGAGGGGACATCTAGCAATCAGCCCCAGCATTTT
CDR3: CASEGTSSNQPQHF

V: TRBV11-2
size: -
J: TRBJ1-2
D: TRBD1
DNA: TGTGCCAGCAGCCCGGACAGGGGCAACTATGGCTACACCTTC
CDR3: CASSPDRGNYGYTF

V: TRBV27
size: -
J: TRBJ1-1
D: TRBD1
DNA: TGTGCCAGCGGTCGGGACAGGGTGGGCACTGAAGCTTTCTTT
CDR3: CASGRDRVGTEAFF

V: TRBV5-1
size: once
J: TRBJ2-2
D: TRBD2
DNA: TGCGCCAGCAGCTTAACTAGCGCAAACACCGGGGAGCTGTTTTTT
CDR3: CASSLTSANTGELFF

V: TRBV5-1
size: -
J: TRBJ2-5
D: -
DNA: TGCGCCAGCAGCTTGGGGGTGACCCAAGAGACCCAGTACTTC
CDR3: CASSLGVTQETQYF

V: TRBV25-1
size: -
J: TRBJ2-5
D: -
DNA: TGTGCCAGCAGTGACATCCAGCGGAGGGAAGAGACCCAGTACTTC
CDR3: CASSDIQRREETQYF

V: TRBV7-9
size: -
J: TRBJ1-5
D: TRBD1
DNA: TGTGCCAGCAGCTTGGGTACAGGGGGCCCAAATCAGCCCCAGCATTTT
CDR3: CASSLGTGGPNQPQHF

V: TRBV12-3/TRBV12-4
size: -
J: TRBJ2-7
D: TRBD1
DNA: TGTGCCAGCAGCCTCAGACAGGGCGGCTCCTACGAGCAGTACTTC
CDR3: CASSLRQGGSYEQYF

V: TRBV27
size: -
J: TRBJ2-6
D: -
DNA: TGTGCCAGCAGTTTGGGCTACTCTGGGGCCAACGTCCTGACTTTC
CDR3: CASSLGYSGANVLTF

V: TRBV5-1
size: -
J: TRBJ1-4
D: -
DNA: TGCGCCAGCAGCGTCGGACACCATAATGAAAAACTGTTTTTT
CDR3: CASSVGHHNEKLFF

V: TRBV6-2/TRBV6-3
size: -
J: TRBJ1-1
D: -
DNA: TGTGCCAGCAGTCTCCCCCGGGACAAGAACACTGAAGCTTTCTTT
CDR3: CASSLPRDKNTEAFF

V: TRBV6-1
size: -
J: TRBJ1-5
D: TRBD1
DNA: TGTGCCAGCAGTCGATCCCGGGACAGGGAAAATCAGCCCCAGCATTTT
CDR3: CASSRSRDRENQPQHF

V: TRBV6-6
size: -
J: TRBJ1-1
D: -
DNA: TGTGCCAGCAGTCCGGCGGGGTTTGGAGCTTTCTTT
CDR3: CASSPAGFGAFF

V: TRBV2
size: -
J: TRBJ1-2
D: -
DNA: TGTGCCAGCCGAGCCGGGAATTGGGCCCTCACCTTC
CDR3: CASRAGNWALTF

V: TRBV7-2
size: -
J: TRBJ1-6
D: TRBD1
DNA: TGTGCCAGCAGGTGGACAGGGGGGAATTCACCCCTCCACTTT
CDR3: CASRWTGGNSPLHF

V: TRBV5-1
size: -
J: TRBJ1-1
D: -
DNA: TGCGCCAGCAGCTTTGCGGGAAGGGACACTGAAGCTTTCTTT
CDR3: CASSFAGRDTEAFF

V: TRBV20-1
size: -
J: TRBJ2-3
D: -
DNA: TGCAGTGCTAGGATCGGGGCCCCAGATACGCAGTATTTT
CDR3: CSARIGAPDTQYF

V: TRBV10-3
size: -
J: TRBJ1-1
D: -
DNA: TGTGCCATCAGCCCGGGTAATGGCGAAGCTTTCTTT
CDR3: CAISPGNGEAFF